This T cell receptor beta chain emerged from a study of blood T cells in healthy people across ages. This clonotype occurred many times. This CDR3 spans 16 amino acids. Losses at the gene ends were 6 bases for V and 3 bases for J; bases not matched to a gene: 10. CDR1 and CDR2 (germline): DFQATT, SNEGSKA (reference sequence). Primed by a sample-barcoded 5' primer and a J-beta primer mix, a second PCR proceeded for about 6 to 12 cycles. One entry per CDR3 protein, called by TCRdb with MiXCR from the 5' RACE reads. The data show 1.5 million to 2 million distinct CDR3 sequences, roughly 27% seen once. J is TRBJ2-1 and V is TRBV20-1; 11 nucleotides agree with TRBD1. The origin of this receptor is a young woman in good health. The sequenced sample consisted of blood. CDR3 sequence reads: CSAENPGTGGYNEQFF. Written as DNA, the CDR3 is TGCAGTGCGGAAAACCCCGGGACAGGGGGCTACAATGAGCAGTTCTTC.